This T cell receptor beta chain stems from a study of blood T cells in healthy people across ages. Regarding the study as a whole: Both higher diversity and more naive CD4+ cells marked long-lived donors when set against aged donors.

With regard to this clonotype: Its antigen is not known.

The CDR3 is 15 residues long. The J segment lost 1 base and the V segment lost 5 bases, leaving 6 bases of the junction unmatched. Looked up from germline, CDR1 is SGHRS and CDR2 is YFSETQ. For every donor, a draw yielded around 10 milliliters of peripheral blood. The authors isolated at least 7 million PBMCs per sample. Primed by a sample-barcoded 5' primer and a J-beta primer mix, a second PCR proceeded for about 7 to 11 cycles. Each CDR3 protein gets one entry after TCRdb re-called the 5' RACE reads with MiXCR. The data show some 760,000 distinct CDR3 sequences, 20% to 25% seen once. This same sample was also part of a study on T cells of mothers and their children. That study reports: Sequencing revealed no T cell clones that were persistent and microchimeric.

V usage is TRBV5-1 and J usage is TRBJ2-7; 10 bases are a match to TRBD1. The sequence derives from a boy aged 10-17 years in good health. The sequenced material came from blood. CDR3 amino acids: CASRRDRGHSYEQYF. As DNA, the CDR3 is TGCGCCAGCAGACGTGACAGGGGGCATTCCTACGAGCAGTACTTC.